This paragraph covers one T cell receptor (beta chain) sequence. What it binds is unknown. The data belong to a study of a mutant IDH1 vaccine in newly diagnosed glioma. Study details: There were approximately 62% males and around 38% females among treated patients, whose mean age was about 40 years. General study findings and limits: Evidence of vaccine-induced immune responses was documented in approximately 93% of patients.

Clones were read by immunoSEQ multiplex PCR, and TCRdb kept only the in-frame ones, dropping some. The repertoire holds around 53,000 clones, approximately 80% seen once, with over 6.5% in the top ten. Noted time point: week 35, safety follow-up. In every dose of vaccine, 300 ug of mutant IDH1 20-mer peptide was given alongside topical imiquimod. CDR1 SNHLY and CDR2 FYNNEI come from the germline V gene. This CDR3 has 14 residues. V dropped 6 bases and J dropped 4; count of bases not matched to a gene: 5. The TCR comes from a middle-aged man with glioma. The gene calls are TRBV2 and TRBJ1-3, with 8 nucleotides matching TRBD1. Sequencing used PBMCs, obtained from a glioma patient whose treatment included an IDH1 peptide vaccine. This chain's CDR3 is CASRETGEGNTIYF. The CDR3 DNA reads as TGTGCCAGCAGGGAGACAGGGGAAGGAAACACCATATATTTT.